Detailed here is one TCR beta chain. Its antigen remains unknown. This record belongs to a study of CD8 T cells in Susac syndrome. Overall study results and limits: Expansion of clones was not seen in the CD4+ T cell repertoires of Susac syndrome.

An amount of RNA that ranged from roughly 0.45 to 1 ug was reverse transcribed with random hexamers. TCR beta CDR3 was amplified by immunoSEQ covering 54 Vbeta and 13 Jbeta. MiXCR, run by TCRdb on the immunoSEQ multiplex PCR reads, gives a single entry per CDR3 protein. The repertoire includes some 240,000 distinct CDR3 sequences, 90% to 96% of them detected once, and approximately 0.094% sits in the top ten. High-throughput TCR beta sequencing covered peripheral CD8+ and CD4+ T cells. The CDR3 spans 16 residues. V was trimmed by 5 bases and J by 6 bases, leaving 23 bases between them. The genes are TRBV12-3 or TRBV12-4 and TRBJ2-7; tentatively, D is TRBD2 (5 bases). The receptor's source is a human donor with Susac syndrome. Material for sequencing was CD4+ T cells from PBMCs. CDR3 sequence reads: CASSMVNGIGLGEQYF. The CDR3 DNA reads TGTGCCAGCAGTATGGTCAACGGGATAGGATTGGGCGAGCAGTACTTC.